This TCR beta chain was found in a study of T cell responses to AZD1222 COVID-19 vaccine (dated by TCRdb to the early 2020s). For the wider study: AZD1222 recipients whose second dose came at about 4 weeks and those whose second dose came at about 12 weeks were combined into one group, since spike-specific TCR depth and breadth did not differ between the two schedules. TCR sequencing was performed for 230 to 250 trial participants, of whom about 200 were given two doses of AZD1222 and some 25 were given two doses of MenACWY control vaccine. Trial participants were enrolled into age subgroups of 18-55, 56-69 and 70-plus years, which contained about 160, 30 and 59 TCR-sequenced participants, respectively.

Note on this clone: No cognate antigen has been identified for it. No much larger clone is present one base from it, and per-base qualities are unavailable.

The CDR3 regions of human TCRbeta chains were subjected to immunosequencing. As for the authors' bioinformatics: Repertoire TCRs were matched against a reference library of SARS-CoV-2-specific TCRs generated with the MIRA antigen-specificity platform. Breadth was defined as the fraction of unique TCRs that were SARS-CoV-2-associated, and depth was defined as the fraction of total T cells that were SARS-CoV-2-associated. Using the MIRA data, each spike-specific TCR was mapped to the spike region that the TCR reacts to and placed in a CD4 or CD8 class. Log10-transformed breadth and depth values were compared by one-way ANOVA with Sidak's multiple comparisons tests. TCRdb obtained this table from immuneACCESS and retained in-frame rearrangements with V and J assigned. These tables miss some clones; where compared with another copy, unresolved V genes account for less than half of the shortfall, and the remainder is unexplained. That table is the source of V, J and clone size, and D and trimming were worked out from the DNA. In all, the sample holds around 160,000 clones, and just over 90% of those were seen once. The ten largest clones take up 1.9% of the sample.

This specimen's time point label, interpreted: baseline before first vaccination. Vaccinee samples came from UK trials COV001 and COV002, including a single-blind randomized controlled phase 2/3 trial of AZD1222 (ChAdOx1 nCoV-19) in healthy adults. For TCRbeta chain sequencing, PBMC samples were collected from trial participants at day 0 and at day 28 after the second dose. Study-wide findings and limitations: Because no day 14 peak-response samples were available, the repertoires could be characterized only after the peak T cell response. Epitopes outside the regions mutated in the B.1.351 and B.1.1.7 variants were reportedly recognized by nearly half of the unique spike-specific TCRs. Spike-specific TCR breadth and depth rose significantly after two AZD1222 doses compared with day 0 and with MenACWY recipients. Participants were mostly white British, with more females than males. The authors suggested clonal diversity may have been underestimated. The vaccine-associated CD4 TCRs covered the entire spike protein, and the dominant responses fell in regions 160-218 and 743-854. Conclusions about previously exposed vaccinees are limited, since just five to seven AZD1222 recipients were seropositive for SARS-CoV-2 at baseline. In the small 56-69-year group, the increase in depth fell short of significance, most likely because of low power.

The CDR3 numbers 13 residues from cysteine through phenylalanine. Left in the record is the CDR3 DNA by itself, 39 bases read in frame from the first base. Trimming costs V 3 bases and J 14 bases, and their ends lie 16 bases apart. Per the germline V gene, MNHNS is the CDR1 and SASEGT is the CDR2. The sequence is built from TRBV6-1 and TRBJ1-4; a weak D assignment points to TRBD1 (5 bases agree). The source of this sequence is an adult in good health. The material sequenced was peripheral blood, taken on day 0 of AZD1222 vaccination. The encoded CDR3 is CASSEGVKGRLFF. The nucleotide sequence is given as TGTGCCAGCAGTGAGGGGGTGAAGGGGCGGCTGTTTTTT.